This entry is about one T cell receptor beta chain. Some clones are missing from TCRdb's copy, which holds only in-frame ones; the method was immunoSEQ multiplex PCR. There are 220,000 or so clones in the sample; over 80% occur only once, and approximately 6.8% lies in the top ten. The length of the CDR3 is 13 residues. CDR1 SGDLS and CDR2 YYNGEE come from the germline V gene. V lost 0 bases to trimming and J lost 9 bases, with 9 bases between them. The data belong to a study of blood T cell repertoires in COVID-19. The sequence derives from a woman aged 40-49 years who had recovered from COVID-19. The chain combines TRBV9 with TRBJ2-2; tentative D call: TRBD2 (5 bases). Sequences were obtained from PBMCs or T cells enriched from blood (not recorded which). CDR3 in DNA: TGTGCCAGCAGCGTAGATCCCGGGAGGGAGCTGTTTTTT. Amino acid sequence: CASSVDPGRELFF.